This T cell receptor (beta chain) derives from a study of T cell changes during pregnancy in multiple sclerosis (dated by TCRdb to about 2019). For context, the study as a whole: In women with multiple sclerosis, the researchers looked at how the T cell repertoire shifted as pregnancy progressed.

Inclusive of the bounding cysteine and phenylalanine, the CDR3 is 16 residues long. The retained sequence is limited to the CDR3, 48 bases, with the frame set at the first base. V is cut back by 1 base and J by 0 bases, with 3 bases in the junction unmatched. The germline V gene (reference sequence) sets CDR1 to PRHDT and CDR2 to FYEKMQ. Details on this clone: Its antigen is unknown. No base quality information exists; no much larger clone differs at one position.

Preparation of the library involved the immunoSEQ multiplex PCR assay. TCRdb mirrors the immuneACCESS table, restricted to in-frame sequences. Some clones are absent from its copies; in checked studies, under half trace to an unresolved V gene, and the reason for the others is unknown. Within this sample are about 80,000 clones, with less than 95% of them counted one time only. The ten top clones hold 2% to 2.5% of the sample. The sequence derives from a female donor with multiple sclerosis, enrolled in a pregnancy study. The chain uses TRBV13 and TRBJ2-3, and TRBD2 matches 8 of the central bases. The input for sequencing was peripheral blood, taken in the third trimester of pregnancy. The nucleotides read TGTGCCAGCAGCTTAGCGGGGGGGCGGAGCACAGATACGCAGTATTTT. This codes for CASSLAGGRSTDTQYF.